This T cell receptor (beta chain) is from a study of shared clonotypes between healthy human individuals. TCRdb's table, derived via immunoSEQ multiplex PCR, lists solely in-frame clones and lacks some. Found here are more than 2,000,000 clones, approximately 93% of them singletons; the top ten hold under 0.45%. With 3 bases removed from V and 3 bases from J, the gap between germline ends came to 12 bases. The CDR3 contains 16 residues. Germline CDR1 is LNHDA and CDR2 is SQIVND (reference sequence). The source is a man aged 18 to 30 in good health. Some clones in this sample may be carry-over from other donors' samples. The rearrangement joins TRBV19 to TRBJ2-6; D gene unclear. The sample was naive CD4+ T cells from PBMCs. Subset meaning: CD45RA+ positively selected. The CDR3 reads CASSIRWASGANVLTF. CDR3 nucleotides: TGTGCCAGTAGTATTCGGTGGGCCAGTGGGGCCAACGTCCTGACTTTC.